The clone carrying this T cell receptor (beta chain) occurred a few times. A single record per CDR3 protein comes from TCRdb applying MiXCR to the 5' RACE reads. The table shows approximately 75,000 distinct CDR3 sequences, with around 15% occurring only once. These data belong to a study of early T cells in non-severe SARS-CoV-2 infection. Study-level background: Investigators sequenced bulk RNA drawn from unsorted whole blood, and chains remained unpaired.

From germline, CDR1 is SGHDT and CDR2 YYEEEE. This CDR3 contains 15 residues. V lost 5 bases and J lost 1; bases outside the gene matches: 6. The chain joins TRBV5-6 to TRBJ2-1; 7 bases are shared with TRBD1. Material: whole blood, obtained at baseline. The source is an adult who was a healthcare worker with PCR-confirmed SARS-CoV-2 infection or an uninfected control (not recorded which). CDR3 nucleotides: TGTGCCAGCAGGTTCGGGACAGCTTCCTACAATGAGCAGTTCTTC. Translated, it gives CASRFGTASYNEQFF.